A selection of T cell receptor beta chains follows, all from one sample in a study of metastatic and nonmetastatic thyroid tumors. TCRdb called clones again from the PCR reads with MiXCR. The table lists around 50,000 clones, roughly 30% of them singletons, with 15% to 20% in the top ten. The sequenced sample was blood. Every receptor here comes from a female donor with papillary thyroid cancer or a benign thyroid nodule (not recorded which). Some clones in this sample may be carry-over from other donors' samples. CDR3s include the opening cysteine and the closing phenylalanine or tryptophan. The D gene is left open where the match is weak. The size of a clone is reported for some rows only, either as once, few or many, or as a class for expanded clones.

J	size	D	V	CDR3	DNA
TRBJ1-2	-	-	TRBV7-2	CASSPRRDLYGYTF	TGTGCCAGCAGCCCTCGGCGGGACCTCTATGGCTACACCTTC
TRBJ1-1	large	-	TRBV12-3/TRBV12-4	CASSLVGRNTEAFF	TGTGCCAGCAGTTTGGTTGGGCGGAACACTGAAGCTTTCTTT
TRBJ2-1	-	-	TRBV7-3	CASSSELANNEQFF	TGTGCCAGCAGCTCCGAACTGGCAAACAATGAGCAGTTCTTC
TRBJ2-7	-	TRBD2	TRBV9	CASSVTGTIYNEQYF	TGTGCCAGCAGCGTGACCGGGACTATCTACAACGAGCAGTACTTC
TRBJ1-2	many	-	TRBV25-1	CASSENRQVGYTF	TGTGCCAGCAGTGAAAATCGGCAGGTTGGCTACACCTTC
TRBJ2-7	-	-	TRBV11-3	CASSPRFGPLGEQYF	TGTGCCAGCAGTCCCCGCTTTGGCCCTTTAGGGGAGCAGTACTTC
TRBJ2-2	-	-	TRBV11-2	CASSRAGATTNTGELFF	TGTGCCAGCAGCCGGGCAGGGGCTACTACAAACACCGGGGAGCTGTTTTTT
TRBJ2-3	-	-	TRBV12-3/TRBV12-4	CASSFTASTDTQYF	TGTGCCAGCAGTTTTACAGCTAGCACAGATACGCAGTATTTT
TRBJ1-2	-	TRBD1	TRBV6-6	CASSYVPGGVNYGYTF	TGTGCCAGCAGTTACGTTCCAGGGGGCGTTAACTATGGCTACACCTTC
TRBJ2-2	-	TRBD2	TRBV4-2	CASSQALGLAGNTGELFF	TGTGCCAGCAGCCAAGCGCTTGGCCTAGCGGGGAACACCGGGGAGCTGTTTTTT
TRBJ1-6	few	-	TRBV4-1	CASSHLNSPLHF	TGCGCCAGCAGCCACCTGAATTCACCCCTCCACTTT
TRBJ2-7	-	TRBD1	TRBV6-5	CASTGQGQTYEQYF	TGTGCCAGCACAGGACAGGGCCAGACCTACGAGCAGTACTTC
TRBJ1-6	-	-	TRBV20-1	CSARSLEPLPSPLHF	TGCAGTGCTAGAAGCCTTGAGCCCCTTCCTTCACCCCTCCACTTT
TRBJ2-1	few	-	TRBV6-1	CASSPSSYNEQFF	TGTGCCAGCAGCCCTAGCTCCTACAATGAGCAGTTCTTC